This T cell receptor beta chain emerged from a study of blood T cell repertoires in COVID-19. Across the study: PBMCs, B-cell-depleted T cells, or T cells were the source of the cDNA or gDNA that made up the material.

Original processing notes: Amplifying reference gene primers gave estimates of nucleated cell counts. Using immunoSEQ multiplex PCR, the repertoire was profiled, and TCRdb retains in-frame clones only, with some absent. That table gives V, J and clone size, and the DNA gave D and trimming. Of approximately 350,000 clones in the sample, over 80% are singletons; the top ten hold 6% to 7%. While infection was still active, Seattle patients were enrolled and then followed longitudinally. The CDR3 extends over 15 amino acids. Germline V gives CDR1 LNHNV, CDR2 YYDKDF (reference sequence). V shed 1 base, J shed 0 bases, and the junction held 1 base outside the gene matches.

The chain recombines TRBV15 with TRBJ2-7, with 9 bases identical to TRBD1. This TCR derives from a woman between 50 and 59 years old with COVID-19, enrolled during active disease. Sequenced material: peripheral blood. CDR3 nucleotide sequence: TGTGCCACCAGCAGAGGGGACAGGGACTCCTACGAGCAGTACTTC. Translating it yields CATSRGDRDSYEQYF.